What follows are 10 T cell receptor beta chains derived from one specimen sequenced in a study of T cell responses to AZD1222 COVID-19 vaccine. Assay used: immunoSEQ multiplex PCR; TCRdb lists only in-frame clones, some missing. The table includes about 89,000 clones, 91% detected once. Sequencing was performed on peripheral blood, taken on day 0 of MenACWY control vaccination. The receptors stem from an adult in good health.

The chain carries TRBV28 and TRBJ2-5; 12 nucleotides match TRBD2. This CDR3 has 17 residues. With V trimmed by 6 bases and J by 0 bases, 8 bases remained unmatched. Germline CDR1 is MDHEN and CDR2 is SYDVKM. In DNA, the CDR3 is TGTGCCAGCAGGGGAAGGACTAGCGGGATTCACCAAGAGACCCAGTACTTC. Translation gives CASRGRTSGIHQETQYF.

This chain joins TRBV27 and TRBJ2-1, with 12 nucleotides matching TRBD2. CDR3 length equals 15 residues. Germline loops: CDR1 MNHEY, CDR2 SMNVEV (reference sequence). The V gene end was trimmed by 5 bases and the J gene end by 9 bases; junction bases not matched to a gene: 8. In nucleotides, the CDR3 is TGTGCCAGCAGTCCTACTAGCGGGGGGCCGGGTGAGCAGTTCTTC. This codes for CASSPTSGGPGEQFF.

This chain joins TRBV18 and TRBJ1-3; 10 bases match TRBD1. In germline, CDR1 is KGHSH, CDR2 LQKENI. The CDR3 is 16 amino acids. V shed 3 bases, J shed 2 bases, and the junction held 4 bases outside the gene matches. The CDR3 nucleotides read TGTGCCAGCTCACCCCGCGGGACAGGGGCTGGAAACACCATATATTTT. Translating it yields CASSPRGTGAGNTIYF.

This clone was seen once. At one end the junction does not follow the germline gene, possibly because of a read error. The rearrangement links TRBV2 to TRBJ2-3; no definite D call. Germline assignment: CDR1 SNHLY and CDR2 FYNNEI. The CDR3 consists of 12 residues. CDR3 DNA sequence: TGTGCCAGCAGGGAAGCAGGAGATACGCAGTATTTT. This sequence encodes CASREAGDTQYF.

The V call is TRBV5-6, the J call TRBJ2-7, with TRBD2 matching 12 bases. Germline CDR1 and CDR2: SGHDT and YYEEEE. CDR3 length: 14 amino acids. V gave up 9 bases and J gave up 2 bases; unmatched junction bases: 6. The CDR3 nucleotides read TGTGCCACCCACACTAGCGGGAGGACCTACGAGCAGTACTTC. The encoded protein is CATHTSGRTYEQYF.

The V and J genes are TRBV24-1 and TRBJ2-2, with TRBD2 as a possible D gene (6 bases). This CDR3 is built from 14 residues. The V gene lost 3 bases and the J gene lost 6 bases, with 10 bases spanning the gap. Germline V gene data show CDR1 as KGHDR and CDR2 as SFDVKD. CDR3 region: CATSDPSGPGELFF. CDR3 in DNA: TGTGCCACCAGTGATCCCAGCGGGCCCGGGGAGCTGTTTTTT.

The V gene is TRBV15, the J gene TRBJ2-1, with D perhaps matching TRBD1 (6 bases). CDR1 and CDR2 from the germline V gene are LNHNV and YYDKDF (reference sequence). The CDR3 spans 16 residues. V was trimmed by 1 base and J by 9 bases, leaving 19 bases between them. DNA for the CDR3: TGTGCCACCAGCAGAGCCTCTCTGGGGGCTGTGGGTGAGCAGTTCTTC. Amino acids: CATSRASLGAVGEQFF.

This chain connects TRBV19 to TRBJ1-1; TRBD1 matches 7 bases. This CDR3 comprises 14 residues. V shed 6 bases, J shed 3 bases, and the junction held 7 bases outside the gene matches. Germline assignment: CDR1 LNHDA and CDR2 SQIVND (reference sequence). The CDR3 nucleotides are TGTGCCAGTAGCAAACAGGGGAGCGACACTGAAGCTTTCTTT. This gives the protein CASSKQGSDTEAFF.

This clone was counted once. The V and J genes are TRBV10-3 and TRBJ2-3; D possibly corresponds to TRBD2 (5 bases). V lost 5 bases and J 1 base, leaving 10 bases between the germline ends. This CDR3 has 14 residues. Looked up from germline, CDR1 is ENHRY and CDR2 is SYGVKD. The CDR3 DNA is TGTGCCATCAGTTACGAGGGCGGCACAGATACGCAGTATTTT. The encoded protein is CAISYEGGTDTQYF.

This clone was observed a single time. This chain connects TRBV7-8 to TRBJ2-7; 9 bases match TRBD2. The CDR3 length is 15 residues. V was pared by 5 bases and J by 0 bases, with 5 bases of the junction left unmatched. The V gene's germline CDR1 is SGHVS and CDR2 FQNEAQ. The CDR3 region has the DNA TGTGCCAGCAGCGAGGGACTAGCCCTCTCCTACGAGCAGTACTTC. Protein: CASSEGLALSYEQYF. Full variable domain (rest looked up from reference TRBV7-8 and TRBJ2-7): GAGVSQSPRYKVAKRGQDVALRCDPISGHVSLFWYQQALGQGPEFLTYFQNEAQLDKSGLPSDRFFAERPEGSVSTLKIQRTQQEDSAVYLCASSEGLALSYEQYFGPGTRLTVT.